This T cell receptor (beta chain) was profiled in a study of regulatory T cells in long-lasting Graves disease. Time point of the sample: newly diagnosed GD, antithyroid drugs for less than 3 months. PBMC RNA served as the TCR library source. The V and J ends lost 0 bases and 6 bases respectively, with 9 bases between them. The CDR3 runs to 13 residues. The germline V gene encodes CDR1 LGHNT and CDR2 FRNRAP. This clonotype was detected many times. According to the study, TCR beta libraries were built with iRepertoire HTBI primers and CDR3-region Arm-PCR. TCRdb re-called the multiplex PCR reads through MiXCR, storing one row per CDR3 protein. The sample records approximately 400,000 distinct CDR3 sequences, 15% to 18% being singletons.

Sequences were derived from peripheral blood mononuclear cells (PBMCs), sampled at new diagnosis, from a patient treated with antithyroid drugs. The rearrangement uses TRBV12-5 and TRBJ2-7; D ambiguous. The clonotype comes from a female donor with Graves disease. The CDR3 here is CASGLVLSGEQYF. The CDR3 region has the DNA TGTGCTAGTGGTTTGGTACTATCTGGCGAGCAGTACTTC.